This T cell receptor beta chain was found in a study of blood T cell repertoires in COVID-19. The overall study: There were acute and convalescent COVID-19 samples, and they came from the United States, Italy and Spain.

The V end lost 9 bases, the J end lost 2 bases, and 10 bases lay between the germline ends. From germline, CDR1 is MDHEN and CDR2 SYDVKM. The CDR3 sequence is 12 residues long. TCRdb's table, derived via immunoSEQ multiplex PCR, lists solely in-frame clones and lacks some. The table lists tens of thousands of clones, roughly four fifths of them singletons. The rearrangement joins TRBV28 to TRBJ1-2; a possible D gene is TRBD1 (6 bases). The receptor comes from an older woman with acute or convalescent COVID-19. The sequencing input was peripheral blood. In DNA, the CDR3 is TGTGCCAGTACAGGGCCCAACTATGGCTACACCTTC. Protein: CASTGPNYGYTF.